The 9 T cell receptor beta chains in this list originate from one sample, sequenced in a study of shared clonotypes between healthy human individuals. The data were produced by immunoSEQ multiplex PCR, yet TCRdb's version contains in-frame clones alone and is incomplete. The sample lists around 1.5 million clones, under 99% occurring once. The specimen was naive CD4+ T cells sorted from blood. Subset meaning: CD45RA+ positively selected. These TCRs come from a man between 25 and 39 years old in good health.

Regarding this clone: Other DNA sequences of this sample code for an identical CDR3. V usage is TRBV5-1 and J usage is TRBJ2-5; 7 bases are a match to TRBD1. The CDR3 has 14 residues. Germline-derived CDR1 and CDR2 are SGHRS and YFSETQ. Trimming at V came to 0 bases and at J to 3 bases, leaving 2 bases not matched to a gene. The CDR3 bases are TGCGCCAGCAGCTTGGGAGGGACAGAAGAGACCCAGTACTTC. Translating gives CASSLGGTEETQYF.

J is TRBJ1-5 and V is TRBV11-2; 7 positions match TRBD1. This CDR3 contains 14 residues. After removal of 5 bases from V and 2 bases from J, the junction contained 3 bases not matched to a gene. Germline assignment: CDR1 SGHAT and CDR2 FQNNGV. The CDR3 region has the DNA TGTGCCAGCAGCAACAGGGGCGGCAATCAGCCCCAGCATTTT. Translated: CASSNRGGNQPQHF.

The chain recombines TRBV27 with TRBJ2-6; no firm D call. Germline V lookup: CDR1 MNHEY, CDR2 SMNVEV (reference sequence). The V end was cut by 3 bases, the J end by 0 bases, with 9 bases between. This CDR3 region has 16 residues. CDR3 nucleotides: TGTGCCAGCAGTTTTACTTTTCTCTCTGGGGCCAACGTCCTGACTTTC. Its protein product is CASSFTFLSGANVLTF.

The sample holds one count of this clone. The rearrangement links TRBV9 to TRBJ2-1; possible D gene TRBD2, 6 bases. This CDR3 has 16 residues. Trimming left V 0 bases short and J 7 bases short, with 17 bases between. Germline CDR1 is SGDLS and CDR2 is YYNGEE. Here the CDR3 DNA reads TGTGCCAGCAGCGTAGCCACAGGCGGGGTCTGGAATGAGCAGTTCTTC. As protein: CASSVATGGVWNEQFF.

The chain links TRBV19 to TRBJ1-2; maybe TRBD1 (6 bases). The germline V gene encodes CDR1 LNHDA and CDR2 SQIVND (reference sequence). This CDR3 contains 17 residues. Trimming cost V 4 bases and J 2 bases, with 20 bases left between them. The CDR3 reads CASSTTGLDWLNYGYTF. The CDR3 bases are TGTGCCAGTAGTACTACAGGGCTAGATTGGCTAAACTATGGCTACACCTTC. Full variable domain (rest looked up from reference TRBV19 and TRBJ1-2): DGGITQSPKYLFRKEGQNVTLSCEQNLNHDAMYWYRQDPGQGLRLIYYSQIVNDFQKGDIAEGYSVSREKKESFPLTVTSAQKNPTAFYLCASSTTGLDWLNYGYTFGSGTRLTVV.

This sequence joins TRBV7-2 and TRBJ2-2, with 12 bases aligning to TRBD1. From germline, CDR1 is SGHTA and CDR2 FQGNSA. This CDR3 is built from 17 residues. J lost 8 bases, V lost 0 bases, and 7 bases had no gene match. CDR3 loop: CASSLAVGQGASGELFF. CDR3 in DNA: TGTGCCAGCAGCTTAGCGGTGGGACAGGGGGCTTCGGGGGAGCTGTTTTTT.

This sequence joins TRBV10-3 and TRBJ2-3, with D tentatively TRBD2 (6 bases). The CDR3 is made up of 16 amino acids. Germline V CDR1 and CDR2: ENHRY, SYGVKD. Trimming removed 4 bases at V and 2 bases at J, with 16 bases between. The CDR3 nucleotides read TGTGCCATCAGTGCCCCGGAGGGCCATCTCACAGATACGCAGTATTTT. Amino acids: CAISAPEGHLTDTQYF.

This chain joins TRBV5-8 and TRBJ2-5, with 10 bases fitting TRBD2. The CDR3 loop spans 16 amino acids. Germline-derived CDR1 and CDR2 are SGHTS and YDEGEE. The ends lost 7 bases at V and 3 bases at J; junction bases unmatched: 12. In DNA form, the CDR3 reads TGTGCCAGCTCCCCCCCCCTAGCGGGAGCGAAAGAGACCCAGTACTTC. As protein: CASSPPLAGAKETQYF.

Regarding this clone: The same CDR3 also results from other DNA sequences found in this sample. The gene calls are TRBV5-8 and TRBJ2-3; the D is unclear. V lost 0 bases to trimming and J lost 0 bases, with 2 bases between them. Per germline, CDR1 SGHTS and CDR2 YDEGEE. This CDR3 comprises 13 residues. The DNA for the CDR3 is TGTGCCAGCAGCTTGGGAAGCACAGATACGCAGTATTTT. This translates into CASSLGSTDTQYF.